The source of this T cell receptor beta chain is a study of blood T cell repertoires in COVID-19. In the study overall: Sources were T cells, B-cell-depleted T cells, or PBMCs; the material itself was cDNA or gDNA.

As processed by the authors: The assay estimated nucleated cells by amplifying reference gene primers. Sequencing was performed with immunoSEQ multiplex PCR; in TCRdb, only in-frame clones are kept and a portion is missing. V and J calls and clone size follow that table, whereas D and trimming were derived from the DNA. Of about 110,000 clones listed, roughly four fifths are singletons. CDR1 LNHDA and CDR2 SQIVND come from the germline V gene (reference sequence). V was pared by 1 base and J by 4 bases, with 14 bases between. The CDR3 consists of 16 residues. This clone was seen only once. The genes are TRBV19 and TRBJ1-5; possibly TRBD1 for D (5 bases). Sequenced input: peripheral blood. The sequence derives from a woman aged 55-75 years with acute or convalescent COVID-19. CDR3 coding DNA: TGTGCCAGTAGTATAGCCCTCCGGGGGGGGAATCAGCCCCAGCATTTT. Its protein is CASSIALRGGNQPQHF.